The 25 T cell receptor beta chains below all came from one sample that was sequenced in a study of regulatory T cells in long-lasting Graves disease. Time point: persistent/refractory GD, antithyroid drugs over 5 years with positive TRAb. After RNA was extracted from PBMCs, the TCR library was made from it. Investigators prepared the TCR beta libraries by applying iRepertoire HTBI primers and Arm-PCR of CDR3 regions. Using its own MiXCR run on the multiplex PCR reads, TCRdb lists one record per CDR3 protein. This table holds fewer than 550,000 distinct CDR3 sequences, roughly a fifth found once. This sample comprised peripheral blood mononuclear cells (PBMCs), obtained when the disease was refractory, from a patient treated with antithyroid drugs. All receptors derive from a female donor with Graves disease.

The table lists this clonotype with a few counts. CDR3 loop: CASSSSPGQESEQYF. As DNA, the CDR3 is TGTGCCAGCAGTTCTTCACCGGGACAAGAATCCGAGCAGTACTTC. The V and J genes are TRBV6-5 and TRBJ2-7; a weak D match, TRBD1 (6 bases). Deletions cut 4 bases from V and 6 bases from J, with 19 bases between. The CDR3 sequence is 15 residues long. Germline V gives CDR1 MNHEY, CDR2 SVGAGI.

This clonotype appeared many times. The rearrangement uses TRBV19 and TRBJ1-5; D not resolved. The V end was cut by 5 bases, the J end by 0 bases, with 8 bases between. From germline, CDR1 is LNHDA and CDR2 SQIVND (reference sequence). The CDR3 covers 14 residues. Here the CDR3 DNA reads TGTGCCAGTAGTCCGGACGTTAGCAATCAGCCCCAGCATTTT. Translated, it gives CASSPDVSNQPQHF.

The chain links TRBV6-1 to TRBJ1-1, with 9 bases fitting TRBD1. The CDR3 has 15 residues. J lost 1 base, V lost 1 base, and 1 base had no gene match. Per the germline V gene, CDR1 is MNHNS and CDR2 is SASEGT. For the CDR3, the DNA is TGTGCCAGCAGTGAAGGGACAGGGGCGAACACTGAAGCTTTCTTT. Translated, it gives CASSEGTGANTEAFF.

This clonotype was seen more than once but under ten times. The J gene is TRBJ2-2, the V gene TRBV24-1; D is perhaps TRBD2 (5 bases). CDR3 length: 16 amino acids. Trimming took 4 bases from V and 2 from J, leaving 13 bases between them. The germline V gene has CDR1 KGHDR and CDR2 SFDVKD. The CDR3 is CATSELPTTNTGELFF. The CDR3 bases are TGTGCCACCAGTGAATTACCGACTACCAACACCGGGGAGCTGTTTTTT.

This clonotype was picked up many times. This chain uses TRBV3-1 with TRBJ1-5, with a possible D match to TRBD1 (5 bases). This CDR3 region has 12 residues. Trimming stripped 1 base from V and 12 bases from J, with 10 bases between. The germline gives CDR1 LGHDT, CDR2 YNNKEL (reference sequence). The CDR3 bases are TGTGCCAGCAGCCAAGGGACAAACGACCAGCATTTT. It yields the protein CASSQGTNDQHF.

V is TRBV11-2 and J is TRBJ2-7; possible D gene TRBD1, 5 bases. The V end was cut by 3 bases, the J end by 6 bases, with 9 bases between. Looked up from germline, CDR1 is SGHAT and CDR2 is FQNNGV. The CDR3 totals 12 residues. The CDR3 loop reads CASSLGHAEQYF. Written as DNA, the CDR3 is TGTGCCAGCAGCTTGGGGCATGCCGAGCAGTACTTC.

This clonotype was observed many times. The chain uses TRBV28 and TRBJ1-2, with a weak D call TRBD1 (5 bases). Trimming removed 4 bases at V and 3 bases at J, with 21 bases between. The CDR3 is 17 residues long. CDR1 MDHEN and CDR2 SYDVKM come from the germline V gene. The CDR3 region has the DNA TGTGCCAGCAGTTCAAAGGTGGGGGAGGGAACGGACTATGGCTACACCTTC. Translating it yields CASSSKVGEGTDYGYTF.

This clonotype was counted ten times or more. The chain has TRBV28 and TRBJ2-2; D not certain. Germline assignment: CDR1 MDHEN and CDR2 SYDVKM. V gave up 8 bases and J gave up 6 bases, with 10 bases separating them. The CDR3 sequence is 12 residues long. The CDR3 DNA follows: TGTGCCAGCTCAGAGAGGTCCGGGGAGCTGTTTTTT. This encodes CASSERSGELFF.

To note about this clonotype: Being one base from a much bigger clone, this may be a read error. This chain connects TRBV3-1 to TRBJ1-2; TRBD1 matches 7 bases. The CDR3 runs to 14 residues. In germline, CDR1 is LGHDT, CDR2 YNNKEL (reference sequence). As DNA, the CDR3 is TGTGCCTGCAGATCCACAGGGGTCAACTATGGCTACACCTTC. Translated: CACRSTGVNYGYTF.

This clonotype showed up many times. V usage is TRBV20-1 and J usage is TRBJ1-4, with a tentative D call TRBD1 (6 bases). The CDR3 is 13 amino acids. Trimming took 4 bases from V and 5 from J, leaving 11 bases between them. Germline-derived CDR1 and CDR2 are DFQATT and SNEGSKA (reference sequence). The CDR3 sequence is CSANRGPNEKLFF. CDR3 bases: TGCAGTGCTAATCGGGGGCCCAATGAAAAACTGTTTTTT.

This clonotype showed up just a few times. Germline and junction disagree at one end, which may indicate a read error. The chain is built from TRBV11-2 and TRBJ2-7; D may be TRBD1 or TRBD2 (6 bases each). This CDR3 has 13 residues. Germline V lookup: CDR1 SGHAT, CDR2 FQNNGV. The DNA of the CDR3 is TGTGCCAGCAGCTTAGTGGGGGGCCCAGCCCAGACTTTC. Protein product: CASSLVGGPAQTF.

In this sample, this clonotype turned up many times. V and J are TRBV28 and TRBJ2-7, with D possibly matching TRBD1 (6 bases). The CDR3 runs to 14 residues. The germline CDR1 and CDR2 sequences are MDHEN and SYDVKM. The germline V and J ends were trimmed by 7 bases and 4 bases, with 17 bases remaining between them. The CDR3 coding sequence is TGTGCCAGCACCCCCACAGGGATTCTTTACGAGCAGTACTTC. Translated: CASTPTGILYEQYF.

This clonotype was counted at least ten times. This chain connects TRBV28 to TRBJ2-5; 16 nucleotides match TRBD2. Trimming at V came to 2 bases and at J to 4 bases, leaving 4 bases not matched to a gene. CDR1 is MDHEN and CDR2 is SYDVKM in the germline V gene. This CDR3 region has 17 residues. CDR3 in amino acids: CASSLGTSGGAGETQYF. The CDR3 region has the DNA TGTGCCAGCAGTTTAGGGACTAGCGGGGGGGCAGGAGAGACCCAGTACTTC.

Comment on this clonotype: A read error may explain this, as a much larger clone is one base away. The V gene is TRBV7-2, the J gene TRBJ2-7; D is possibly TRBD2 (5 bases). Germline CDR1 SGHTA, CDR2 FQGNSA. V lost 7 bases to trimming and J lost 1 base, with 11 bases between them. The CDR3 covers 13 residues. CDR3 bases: TGTGCCAGCAACTCGGACTGGTCCTACGAGCAGTACTTC. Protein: CASNSDWSYEQYF.

This CDR3 is CATCAAENEKLFF. The CDR3 DNA follows: TGTGCCACGTGCGCGGCGGAGAATGAAAAACTGTTTTTT. V and J are TRBV10-3 and TRBJ1-4; D unresolved. Germline V gene sequence: CDR1 ENHRY, CDR2 SYGVKD. V was pared by 10 bases and J by 5 bases, with 14 bases between. This CDR3 has 13 amino acids.

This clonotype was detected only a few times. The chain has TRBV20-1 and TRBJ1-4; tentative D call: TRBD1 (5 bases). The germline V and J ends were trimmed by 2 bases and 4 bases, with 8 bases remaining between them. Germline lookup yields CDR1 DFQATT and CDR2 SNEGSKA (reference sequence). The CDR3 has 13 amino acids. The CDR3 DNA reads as TGCAGTGCTAGAAAAGACAGTAATGAAAAACTGTTTTTT. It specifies CSARKDSNEKLFF.

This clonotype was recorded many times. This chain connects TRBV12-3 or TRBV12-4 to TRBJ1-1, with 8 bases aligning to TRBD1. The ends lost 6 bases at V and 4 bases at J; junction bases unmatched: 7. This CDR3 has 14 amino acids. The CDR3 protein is CASRTGERSTEAFF. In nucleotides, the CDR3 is TGTGCCAGCAGGACAGGGGAAAGGAGCACTGAAGCTTTCTTT.

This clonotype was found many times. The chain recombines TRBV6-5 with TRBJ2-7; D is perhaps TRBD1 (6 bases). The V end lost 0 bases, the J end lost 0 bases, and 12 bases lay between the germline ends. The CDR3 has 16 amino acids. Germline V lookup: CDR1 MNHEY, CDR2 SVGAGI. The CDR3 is CASSYSLQGFSYEQYF. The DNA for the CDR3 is TGTGCCAGCAGTTACTCGCTACAGGGATTCTCCTACGAGCAGTACTTC.

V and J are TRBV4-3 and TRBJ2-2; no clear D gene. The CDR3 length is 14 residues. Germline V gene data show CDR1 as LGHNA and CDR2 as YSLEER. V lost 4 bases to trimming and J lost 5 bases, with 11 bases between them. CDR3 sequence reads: CASSLEPWTGELFF. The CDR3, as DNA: TGCGCCAGCAGCCTTGAACCCTGGACCGGGGAGCTGTTTTTT.

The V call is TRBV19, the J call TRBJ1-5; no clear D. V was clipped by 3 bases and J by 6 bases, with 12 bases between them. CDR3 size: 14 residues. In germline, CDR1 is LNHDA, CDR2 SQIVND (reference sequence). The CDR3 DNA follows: TGTGCCAGTAGTATCTCGGGGTATCCTCAGCCCCAGCATTTT. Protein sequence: CASSISGYPQPQHF.

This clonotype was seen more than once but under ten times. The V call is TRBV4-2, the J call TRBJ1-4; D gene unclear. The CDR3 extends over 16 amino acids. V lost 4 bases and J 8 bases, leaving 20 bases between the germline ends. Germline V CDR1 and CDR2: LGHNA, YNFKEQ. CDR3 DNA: TGTGCCAGCAGCCTTGCCCCCGGGAGGCAGGTCGAAAAACTGTTTTTT. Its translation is CASSLAPGRQVEKLFF.

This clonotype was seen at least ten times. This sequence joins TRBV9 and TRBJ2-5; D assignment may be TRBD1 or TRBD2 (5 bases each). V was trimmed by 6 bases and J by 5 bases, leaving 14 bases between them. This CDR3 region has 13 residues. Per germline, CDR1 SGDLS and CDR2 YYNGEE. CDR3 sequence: CASTGPGTETQYF. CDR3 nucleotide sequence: TGTGCCAGCACGGGGCCAGGGACGGAGACCCAGTACTTC.

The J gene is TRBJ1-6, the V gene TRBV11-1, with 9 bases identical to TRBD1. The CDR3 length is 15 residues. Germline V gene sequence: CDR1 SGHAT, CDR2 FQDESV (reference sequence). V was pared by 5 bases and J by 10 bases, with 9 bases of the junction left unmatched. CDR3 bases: TGTGCCAGCAGCGGTGGACAGGGGCAAAAATCACCCCTCCACTTT. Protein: CASSGGQGQKSPLHF.

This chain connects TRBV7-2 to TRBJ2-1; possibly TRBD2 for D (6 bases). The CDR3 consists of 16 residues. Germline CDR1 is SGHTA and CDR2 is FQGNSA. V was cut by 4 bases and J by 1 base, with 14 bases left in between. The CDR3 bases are TGTGCCAGCAGCTCCTCCGGGACTGATTCCTACAATGAGCAGTTCTTC. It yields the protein CASSSSGTDSYNEQFF.

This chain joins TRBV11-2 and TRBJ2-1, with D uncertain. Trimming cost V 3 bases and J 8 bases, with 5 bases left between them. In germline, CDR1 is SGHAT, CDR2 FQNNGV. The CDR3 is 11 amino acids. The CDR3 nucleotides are TGTGCCAGCAGCTTGGCTTATGAGCAGTTCTTC. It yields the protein CASSLAYEQFF.